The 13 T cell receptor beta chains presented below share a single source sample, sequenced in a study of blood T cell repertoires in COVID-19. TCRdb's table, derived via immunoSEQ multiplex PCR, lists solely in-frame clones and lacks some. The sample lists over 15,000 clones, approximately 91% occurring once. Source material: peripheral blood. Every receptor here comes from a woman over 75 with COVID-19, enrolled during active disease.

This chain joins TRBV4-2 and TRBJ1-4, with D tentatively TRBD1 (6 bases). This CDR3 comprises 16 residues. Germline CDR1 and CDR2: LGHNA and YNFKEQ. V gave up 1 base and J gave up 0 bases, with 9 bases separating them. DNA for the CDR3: TGTGCCAGCAGCCAAGGCGACAGGACAACTAATGAAAAACTGTTTTTT. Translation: CASSQGDRTTNEKLFF.

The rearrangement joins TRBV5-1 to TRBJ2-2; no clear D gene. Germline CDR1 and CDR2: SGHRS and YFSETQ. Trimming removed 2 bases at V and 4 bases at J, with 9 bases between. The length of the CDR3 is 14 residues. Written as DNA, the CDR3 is TGCGCCAGCAGCTTTGGGCTGGGCACCGGGGAGCTGTTTTTT. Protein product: CASSFGLGTGELFF.

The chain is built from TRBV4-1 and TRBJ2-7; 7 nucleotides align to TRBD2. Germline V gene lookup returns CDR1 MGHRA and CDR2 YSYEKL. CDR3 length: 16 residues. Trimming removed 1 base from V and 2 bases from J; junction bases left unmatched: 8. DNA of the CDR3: TGCGCCAGCAGCCAAGCAGCAATAGCGGGCCCCTACGAGCAGTACTTC. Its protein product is CASSQAAIAGPYEQYF.

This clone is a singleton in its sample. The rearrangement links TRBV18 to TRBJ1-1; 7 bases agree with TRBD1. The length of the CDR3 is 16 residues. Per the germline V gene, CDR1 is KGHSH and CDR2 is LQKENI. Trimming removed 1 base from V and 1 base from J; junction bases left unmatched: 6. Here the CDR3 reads CASSPLRGTANTEAFF. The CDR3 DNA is TGTGCCAGCTCACCACTCCGGGGGACAGCGAACACTGAAGCTTTCTTT.

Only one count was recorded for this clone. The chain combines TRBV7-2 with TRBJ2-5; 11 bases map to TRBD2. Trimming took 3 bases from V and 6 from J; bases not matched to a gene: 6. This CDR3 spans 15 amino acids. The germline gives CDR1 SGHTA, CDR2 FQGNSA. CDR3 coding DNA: TGTGCCAGCAGCTTTTCTAGCGGGGGGAGGAAGACCCAGTACTTC. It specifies CASSFSSGGRKTQYF.

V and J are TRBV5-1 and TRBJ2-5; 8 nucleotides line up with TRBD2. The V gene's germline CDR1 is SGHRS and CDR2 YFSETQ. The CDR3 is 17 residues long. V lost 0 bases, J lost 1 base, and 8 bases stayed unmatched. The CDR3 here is CASSLAREAGGQETQYF. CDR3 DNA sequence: TGCGCCAGCAGCTTGGCTCGGGAGGCGGGAGGCCAAGAGACCCAGTACTTC.

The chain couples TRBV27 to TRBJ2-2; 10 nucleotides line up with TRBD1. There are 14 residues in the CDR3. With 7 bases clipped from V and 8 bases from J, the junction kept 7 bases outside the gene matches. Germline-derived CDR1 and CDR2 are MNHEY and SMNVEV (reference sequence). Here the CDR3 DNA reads TGTGCCAGCACTAGGACAGGGGGTACAGGGGAGCTGTTTTTT. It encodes CASTRTGGTGELFF.

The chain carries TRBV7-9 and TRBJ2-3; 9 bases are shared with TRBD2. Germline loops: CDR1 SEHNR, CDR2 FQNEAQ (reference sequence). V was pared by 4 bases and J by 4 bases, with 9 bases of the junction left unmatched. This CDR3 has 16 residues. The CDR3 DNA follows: TGTGCCAGCAGCTCCCCTGTCGGACTAGCGTCAGATACGCAGTATTTT. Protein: CASSSPVGLASDTQYF.

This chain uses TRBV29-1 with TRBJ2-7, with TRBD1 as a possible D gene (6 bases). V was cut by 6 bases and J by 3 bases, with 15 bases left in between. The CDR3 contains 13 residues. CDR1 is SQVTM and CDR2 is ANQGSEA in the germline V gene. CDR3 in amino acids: CSVRSRGHYEQYF. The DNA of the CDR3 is TGCAGCGTCCGTTCTAGGGGACACTACGAGCAGTACTTC.

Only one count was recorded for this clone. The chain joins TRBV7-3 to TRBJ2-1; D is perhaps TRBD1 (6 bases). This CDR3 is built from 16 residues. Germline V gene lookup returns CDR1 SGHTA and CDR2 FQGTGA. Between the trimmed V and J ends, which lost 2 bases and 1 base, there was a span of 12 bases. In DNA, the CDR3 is TGTGCCAGCAGCTTACTAGGGGGTCTGTCCTACAATGAGCAGTTCTTC. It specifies CASSLLGGLSYNEQFF.

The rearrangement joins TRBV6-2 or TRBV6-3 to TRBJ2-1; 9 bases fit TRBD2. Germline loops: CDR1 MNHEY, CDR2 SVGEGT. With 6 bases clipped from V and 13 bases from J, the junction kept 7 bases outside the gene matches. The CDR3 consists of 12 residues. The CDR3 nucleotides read TGTGCCAGCAGCCTCGAGGGACTAGCCCAGTTCTTC. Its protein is CASSLEGLAQFF.

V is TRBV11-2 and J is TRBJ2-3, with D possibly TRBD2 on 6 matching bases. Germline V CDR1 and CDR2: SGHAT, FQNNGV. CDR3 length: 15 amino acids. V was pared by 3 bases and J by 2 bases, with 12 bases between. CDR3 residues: CASSFARGPTDTQYF. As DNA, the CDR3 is TGTGCCAGCAGCTTCGCGCGGGGCCCCACAGATACGCAGTATTTT.

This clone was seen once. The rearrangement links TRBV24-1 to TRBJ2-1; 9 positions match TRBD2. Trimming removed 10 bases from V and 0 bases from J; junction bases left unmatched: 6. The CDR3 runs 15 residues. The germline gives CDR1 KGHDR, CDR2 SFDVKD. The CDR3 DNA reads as TGTGCCACAGGGACTAGCCGAGACTCCTACAATGAGCAGTTCTTC. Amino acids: CATGTSRDSYNEQFF.